This entry lists 2 T cell receptor beta chains sequenced from one sample in a study of T cells in Graves' hyperthyroidism and ophthalmopathy. What was amplified from RNA transcripts were TCR beta CDR3 regions. With the HTBI primer set, the TCR CDR3 went through a first round of RT-PCR. A single record per CDR3 protein comes from TCRdb applying MiXCR to the multiplex PCR reads. The table lists nearly 750,000 distinct CDR3 sequences, about a third of them singletons. Sample: blood. The origin of the receptors is a middle-aged woman with Graves' hyperthyroidism.

The table lists this clonotype with a few counts. The chain has TRBV5-4 and TRBJ2-5; possibly TRBD2 for D (6 bases). The CDR3 length is 15 residues. The V end lost 4 bases, the J end lost 2 bases, and 15 bases lay between the germline ends. Germline loops: CDR1 SGHNT, CDR2 YYREEE (reference sequence). The CDR3: CASSPIGTPQETQYF. The DNA of the CDR3 is TGTGCCAGCAGCCCTATCGGGACTCCTCAAGAGACCCAGTACTTC.

The gene calls are TRBV14 and TRBJ1-6, with a possible D match to TRBD1 (5 bases). CDR3 size: 20 residues. Trimming shortened V by 3 bases and J by 14 bases, and 35 bases separated the two germline ends. The germline V gene encodes CDR1 SGHDN and CDR2 FVKESK. CDR3 protein: CASSQMRISLGAGALITLHF. The CDR3 DNA reads as TGTGCCAGCAGCCAGATGCGGATTAGTTTAGGGGCAGGCGCTTTGATAACCCTCCACTTT. Supplemented by reference TRBV14 and TRBJ1-6, the full variable domain reads EAGVTQFPSHSVIEKGQTVTLRCDPISGHDNLYWYRRVMGKEIKFLLHFVKESKQDESGMPNNRFLAERTGGTYSTLKVQPAELEDSGVYFCASSQMRISLGAGALITLHFGNGTRLTVT.